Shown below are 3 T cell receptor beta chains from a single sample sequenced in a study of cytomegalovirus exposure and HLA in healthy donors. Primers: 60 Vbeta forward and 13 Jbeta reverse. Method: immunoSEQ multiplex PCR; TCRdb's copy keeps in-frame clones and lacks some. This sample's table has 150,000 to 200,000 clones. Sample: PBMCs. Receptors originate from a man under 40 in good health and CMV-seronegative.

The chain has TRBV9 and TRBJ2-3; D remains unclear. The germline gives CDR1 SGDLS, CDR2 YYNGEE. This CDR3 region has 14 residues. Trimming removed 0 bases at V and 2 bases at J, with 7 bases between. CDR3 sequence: CASSVGAHTDTQYF. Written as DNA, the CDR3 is TGTGCCAGCAGCGTAGGGGCCCACACAGATACGCAGTATTTT.

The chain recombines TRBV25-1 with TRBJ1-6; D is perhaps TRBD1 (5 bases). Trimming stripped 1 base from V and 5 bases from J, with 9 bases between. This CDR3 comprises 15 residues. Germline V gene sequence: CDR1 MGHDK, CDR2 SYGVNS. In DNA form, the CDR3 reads TGTGCCAGCAGTGAATTAGGGGTGGATAATTCACCCCTCCACTTT. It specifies CASSELGVDNSPLHF.

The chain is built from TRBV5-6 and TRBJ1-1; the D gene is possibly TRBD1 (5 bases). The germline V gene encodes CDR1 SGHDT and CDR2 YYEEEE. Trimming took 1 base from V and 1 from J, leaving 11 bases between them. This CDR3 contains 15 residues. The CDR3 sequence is CASSLTDRTNTEAFF. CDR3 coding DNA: TGTGCCAGCAGCTTGACCGACAGAACGAACACTGAAGCTTTCTTT.